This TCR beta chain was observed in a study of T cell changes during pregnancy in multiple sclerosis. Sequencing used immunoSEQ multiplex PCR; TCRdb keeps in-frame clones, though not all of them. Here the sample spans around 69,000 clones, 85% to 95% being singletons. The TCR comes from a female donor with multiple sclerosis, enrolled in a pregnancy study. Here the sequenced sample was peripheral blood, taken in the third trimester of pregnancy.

The DNA of the CDR3 is TGTGCCAGCAGCTTGGGAGGGGAGCAGTTCTTC. Protein: CASSLGGEQFF. The genes are TRBV7-3 and TRBJ2-1; 7 nucleotides agree with TRBD2. Germline CDR1 SGHTA, CDR2 FQGTGA. V lost 3 bases and J lost 10; bases outside the gene matches: 0. The CDR3 totals 11 residues.